The T cell receptor (beta chain) under discussion was sequenced for a study of shared clonotypes between healthy human individuals. The authors ran the assay at deep level. This table comes from immunoSEQ multiplex PCR, and its TCRdb copy is limited to in-frame clones, with some not included. The sample has 2 million to 2.5 million clones, about 95% seen once. Study results and caveats: Clonotype sharing among the donors was expected to vary with sequencing depth.

About this clone itself: Its antigen is not identified.

The naive CD8 fraction comprised CD45RO-negative cells positively selected for CCR7 and excluded terminally differentiated effector memory CD45RA+ cells. CDR3 length: 12 amino acids. The ends were cut back, 5 bases at V and 7 bases at J, with 12 bases in the middle. Germline CDR1 ENHRY, CDR2 SYGVKD. The V and J genes are TRBV10-3 and TRBJ2-7, with D unclear. This TCR came from a man aged 18 to 30 in good health. Sequencing was done on a sample of naive CD8+ T cells sorted from blood. The CDR3 DNA is TGTGCCATCAGTCCAAGTGTTGAAGAGCAGTACTTC. Protein sequence: CAISPSVEEQYF.